The clone carrying this T cell receptor beta chain has a single count. Its antigen is currently unknown. V was pared by 8 bases and J by 6 bases, with 16 bases between. Germline V gives CDR1 MDHEN, CDR2 SYDVKM. There are 14 residues in the CDR3. These data belong to a study of cytomegalovirus exposure and HLA in healthy donors. Study summary: Earlier, about 180 million T cells were analyzed, and 117 million unique TCR beta sequences were found among them. Findings of the study overall: About 87% or about 30% of the time was how often most TCR beta V segments were productive, according to an earlier analysis. It was shown in a later analysis that HLA-associated TCR beta chains were more clonally expanded than other, equally common chains.

In the PCR, 60 Vbeta and 13 Jbeta primers were used. The assay was immunoSEQ multiplex PCR, and TCRdb's table has in-frame clones only and misses some. The data show about 140,000 clones, roughly 76% seen once. Material for sequencing was PBMCs. V usage is TRBV28 and J usage is TRBJ1-4; the D gene is possibly TRBD1 (5 bases). The receptor comes from a female donor in good health and CMV-seronegative. The CDR3 here is CASALGGQYEKLFF. CDR3 DNA: TGTGCCAGCGCTTTGGGGGGTCAATATGAAAAACTGTTTTTT.